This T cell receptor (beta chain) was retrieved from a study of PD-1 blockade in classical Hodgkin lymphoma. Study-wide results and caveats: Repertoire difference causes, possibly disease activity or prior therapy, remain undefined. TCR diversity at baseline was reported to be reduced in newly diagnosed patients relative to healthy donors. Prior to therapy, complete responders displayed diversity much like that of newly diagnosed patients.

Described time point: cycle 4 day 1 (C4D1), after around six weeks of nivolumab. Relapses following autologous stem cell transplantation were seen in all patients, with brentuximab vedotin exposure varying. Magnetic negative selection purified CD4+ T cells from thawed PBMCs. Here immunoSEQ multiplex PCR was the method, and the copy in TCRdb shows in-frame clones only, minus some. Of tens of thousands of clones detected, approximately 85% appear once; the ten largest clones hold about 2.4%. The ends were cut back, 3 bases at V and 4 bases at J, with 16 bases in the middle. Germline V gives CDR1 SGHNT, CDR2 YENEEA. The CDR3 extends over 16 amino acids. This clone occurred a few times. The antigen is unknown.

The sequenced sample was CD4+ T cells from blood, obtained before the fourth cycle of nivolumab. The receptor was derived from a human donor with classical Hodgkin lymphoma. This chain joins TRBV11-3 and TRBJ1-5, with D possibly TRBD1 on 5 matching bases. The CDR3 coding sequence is TGTGCCAGCAGCTTCGAACAGGAATGGGGTAATCAGCCCCAGCATTTT. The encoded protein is CASSFEQEWGNQPQHF.